Below, one T cell receptor (beta chain) is given with its context. Its antigen remains unknown. Trimming took 0 bases from V and 4 from J, leaving 19 bases between them. The CDR3 spans 17 residues. Germline CDR1 reads LGHNA; CDR2 reads YNFKEQ. These data come from a study of vaccination effects on CD4 cells after COVID-19. Study summary: Either the mRNA-1273 or the BNT162b2 vaccine was given to participants as two doses.

Here immunoSEQ multiplex PCR was the method, and the copy in TCRdb shows in-frame clones only, minus some. The data contain approximately 15,000 clones, about 80% of them singletons. Peptide-pool stimulation followed by sequencing identified expanded antigen-specific CD4+ clonotypes in the ViraFEST assay. Cultured cells yielded isolated CD4+ T cells after nine to ten days. PBMC were cultured at roughly 2 million per well with about 9 IU/ml IL-2 and 8 to 10 ug/ml peptides. IL-2 medium supplanted half the medium on days 3 and 7. This chain uses TRBV4-2 with TRBJ2-7; TRBD2 is a possible D gene (7 bases). The sample in question was CD4+ T cells from PBMCs cultured with HCoV-229E spike peptides, obtained before COVID-19 vaccination. The receptor comes from a human donor who received a COVID-19 vaccine. The CDR3 DNA reads as TGTGCCAGCAGCCAAGATAGAAACGCGGGGGCTCCTTACGAGCAGTACTTC. This encodes CASSQDRNAGAPYEQYF.